A selection of T cell receptor beta chains follows, all from one sample in a study of CD8+ T cells in alopecia areata. The table came from immunoSEQ multiplex PCR; TCRdb's copy has only in-frame clones and leaves some out. Here the sample spans 150,000 or so clones, about nine tenths being singletons. The starting material was CD8+ T cells sorted from blood, obtained at week 0. These receptor sequences come from a human donor with alopecia areata. The CDR3 runs from the conserved cysteine through the conserved F or W. A D gene is named only where the DNA matches it firmly. Clone size is shown for a subset of rows, as once, few, many or a class of expanded clone.

cdr3_length	v_call	clone_size	d_call	j_call	cdr3_nt	cdr3_aa
13	TRBV27	-	-	TRBJ1-1	TGTGCCAGCAAGGACAATTTGAACACTGAAGCTTTCTTT	CASKDNLNTEAFF
17	TRBV7-9	-	-	TRBJ2-5	TGTGCCAGCAGCGGCCCTAGACGATTAGCGGCCCAAGAGACCCAGTACTTC	CASSGPRRLAAQETQYF
15	TRBV27	-	TRBD1	TRBJ2-7	TGTGCCAGCAGTCTTGCCGGGACAGGGATGGAGGAGCAGTACTTC	CASSLAGTGMEEQYF
12	TRBV28	-	-	TRBJ2-7	TGTGCCAGCATACCTGCCCCCCACGAGCAGTACTTC	CASIPAPHEQYF
15	TRBV19	-	-	TRBJ2-3	TGTGCCAGTACCCCCGCCGCCGAGAGCACAGATACGCAGTATTTT	CASTPAAESTDTQYF
15	TRBV29-1	few	TRBD1	TRBJ2-2	TGCAGCGTTGACCCTGGGACAGGGAGACCCGGGGAGCTGTTTTTT	CSVDPGTGRPGELFF
14	TRBV6-5	-	-	TRBJ2-2	TGTGCCAGCAGTTACCTGAGGGACACCGGGGAGCTGTTTTTT	CASSYLRDTGELFF
14	TRBV9	-	-	TRBJ2-5	TGTGCCAGCAGCGTAGGGAGTTCGGGGATTTCCCAGTACTTC	CASSVGSSGISQYF
13	TRBV29-1	-	-	TRBJ1-1	TGCAGCGGGGAGACGGGGGAGAACACTGAAGCTTTCTTT	CSGETGENTEAFF
17	TRBV7-9	-	TRBD2	TRBJ2-5	TGTGCCAGCAGCCTGAGACTAGCGGGCGCCTTCCAAGAGACCCAGTACTTC	CASSLRLAGAFQETQYF
15	TRBV7-9	-	TRBD2	TRBJ2-1	TGTGCCAGCAGCTTAGCGGGGCGGGAGGTCAATGAGCAGTTCTTC	CASSLAGREVNEQFF
16	TRBV27	-	TRBD1	TRBJ2-1	TGTGCCAGCAGTGGTTCCGGCGGGACAGGGTACAATGAGCAGTTCTTC	CASSGSGGTGYNEQFF
14	TRBV13	-	TRBD2	TRBJ2-7	TGTGCCAGCAGCCCATCAGCGGGAGTTTACGAGCAGTACTTC	CASSPSAGVYEQYF
14	TRBV5-4	once	TRBD1	TRBJ1-2	TGTGCCAGCGAAAGGCAGGGGGACGGCTATGGCTACACCTTC	CASERQGDGYGYTF
15	TRBV11-2	once	TRBD1	TRBJ2-1	TGTGCCAGCAGCCCACCGGGACAGGGGACCAATGAGCAGTTCTTC	CASSPPGQGTNEQFF
16	TRBV4-1	few	TRBD2	TRBJ2-1	TGCGCCAGCAGCTCTTTGGGGGGGAGCTCCTACAATGAGCAGTTCTTC	CASSSLGGSSYNEQFF
14	TRBV29-1	-	-	TRBJ2-5	TGCAGCGTTGTCCAGGGGAATGTGTGGGAGACCCAGTACTTC	CSVVQGNVWETQYF
16	TRBV5-1	-	TRBD2	TRBJ2-3	TGCGCCAGCAGCCAGGAGACTAGCGGGGCCAGGGGGGCGCAGTATTTT	CASSQETSGARGAQYF
16	TRBV6-6	-	-	TRBJ2-3	TGTGCCAGCACCAACCAGGCGGGTTACTACACAGATACGCAGTATTTT	CASTNQAGYYTDTQYF
15	TRBV29-1	-	-	TRBJ2-7	TGCAGCGTTGAAAAGAAGGGTTACAGCTCATACGAGCAGTACTTC	CSVEKKGYSSYEQYF
15	TRBV27	-	TRBD1	TRBJ2-1	TGTGCCAGCAGTGGACAGGGGGCCCCCTACAATGAGCAGTTCTTC	CASSGQGAPYNEQFF
13	TRBV7-9	-	TRBD1	TRBJ1-2	TGTGCCAGCAGCTTAGAGACAGGGCATGGCTACACCTTC	CASSLETGHGYTF
14	TRBV19	-	-	TRBJ2-2	TGTGCCAGTAGCTACGGGGCAGGGTCCGGGGAGCTGTTTTTT	CASSYGAGSGELFF
13	TRBV29-1	few	-	TRBJ2-7	TGCAGCGTTGAAGTCCGGGGTACCTACGAGCAGTACTTC	CSVEVRGTYEQYF
13	TRBV5-4	-	TRBD1	TRBJ1-2	TGTGCCAGCAGCTCGGACAGGGGAGGAGGCTACACCTTC	CASSSDRGGGYTF
14	TRBV29-1	-	-	TRBJ2-1	TGCAGCGTGGGGGGACTTGTGTTATACAATGAGCAGTTCTTC	CSVGGLVLYNEQFF
16	TRBV7-8	-	TRBD2	TRBJ2-7	TGTGCCAGCAGCTCAGAGACTAGCGGGGGGAGATACGAGCAGTACTTC	CASSSETSGGRYEQYF